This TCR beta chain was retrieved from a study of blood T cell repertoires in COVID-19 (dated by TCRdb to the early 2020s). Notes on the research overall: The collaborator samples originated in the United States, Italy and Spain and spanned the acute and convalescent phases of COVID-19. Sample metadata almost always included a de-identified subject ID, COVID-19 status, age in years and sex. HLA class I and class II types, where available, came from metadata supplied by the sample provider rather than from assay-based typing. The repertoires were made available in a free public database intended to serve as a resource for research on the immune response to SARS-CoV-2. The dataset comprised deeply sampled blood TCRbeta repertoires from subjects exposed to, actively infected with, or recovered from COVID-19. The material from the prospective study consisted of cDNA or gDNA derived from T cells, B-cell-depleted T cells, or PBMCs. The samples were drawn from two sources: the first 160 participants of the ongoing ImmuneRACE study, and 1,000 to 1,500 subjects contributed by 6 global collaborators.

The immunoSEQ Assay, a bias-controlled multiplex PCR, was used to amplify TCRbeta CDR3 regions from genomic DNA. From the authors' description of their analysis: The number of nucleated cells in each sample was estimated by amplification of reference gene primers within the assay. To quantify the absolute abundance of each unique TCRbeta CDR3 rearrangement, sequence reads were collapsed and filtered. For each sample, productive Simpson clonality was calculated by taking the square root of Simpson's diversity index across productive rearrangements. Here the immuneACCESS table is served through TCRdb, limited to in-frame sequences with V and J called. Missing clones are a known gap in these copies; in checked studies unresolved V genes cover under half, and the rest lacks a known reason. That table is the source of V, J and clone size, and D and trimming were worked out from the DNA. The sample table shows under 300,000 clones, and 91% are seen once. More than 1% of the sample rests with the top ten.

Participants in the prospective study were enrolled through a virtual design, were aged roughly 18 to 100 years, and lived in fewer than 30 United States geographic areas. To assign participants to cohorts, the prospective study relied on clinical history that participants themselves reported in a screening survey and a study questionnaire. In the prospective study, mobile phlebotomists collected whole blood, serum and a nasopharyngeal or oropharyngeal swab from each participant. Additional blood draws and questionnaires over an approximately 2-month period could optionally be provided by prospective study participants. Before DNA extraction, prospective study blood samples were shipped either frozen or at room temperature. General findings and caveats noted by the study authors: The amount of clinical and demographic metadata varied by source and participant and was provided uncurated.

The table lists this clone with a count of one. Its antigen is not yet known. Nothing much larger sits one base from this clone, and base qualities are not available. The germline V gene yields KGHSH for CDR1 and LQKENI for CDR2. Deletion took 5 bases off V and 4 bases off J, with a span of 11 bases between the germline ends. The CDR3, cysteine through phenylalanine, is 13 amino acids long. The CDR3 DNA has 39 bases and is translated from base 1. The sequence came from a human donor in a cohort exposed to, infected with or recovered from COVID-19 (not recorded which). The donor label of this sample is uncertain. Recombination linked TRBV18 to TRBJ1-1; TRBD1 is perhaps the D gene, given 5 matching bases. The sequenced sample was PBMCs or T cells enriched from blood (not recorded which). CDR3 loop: CASSVDRVTEAFF. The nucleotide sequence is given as TGTGCCAGCTCAGTCGACAGAGTCACTGAAGCTTTCTTT. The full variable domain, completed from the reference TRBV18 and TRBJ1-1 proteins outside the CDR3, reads NAGVMQNPRHLVRRRGQEARLRCSPMKGHSHVYWYRQLPEEGLKFMVYLQKENIIDESGMPKERFSAEFPKEGPSILRIQQVVRGDSAAYFCASSVDRVTEAFFGQGTRLTVV.